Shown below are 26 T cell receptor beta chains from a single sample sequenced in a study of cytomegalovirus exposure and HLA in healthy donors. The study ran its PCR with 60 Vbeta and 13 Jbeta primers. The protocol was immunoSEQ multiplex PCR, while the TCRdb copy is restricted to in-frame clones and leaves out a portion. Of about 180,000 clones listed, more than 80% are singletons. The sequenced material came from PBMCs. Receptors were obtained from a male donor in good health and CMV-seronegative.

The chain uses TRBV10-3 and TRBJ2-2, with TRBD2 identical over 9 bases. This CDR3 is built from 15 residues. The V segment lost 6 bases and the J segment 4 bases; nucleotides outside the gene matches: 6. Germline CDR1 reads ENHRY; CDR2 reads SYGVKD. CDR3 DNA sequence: TGTGCCATCAGGGGAGCGGGAGGCTCCACCGGGGAGCTGTTTTTT. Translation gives CAIRGAGGSTGELFF.

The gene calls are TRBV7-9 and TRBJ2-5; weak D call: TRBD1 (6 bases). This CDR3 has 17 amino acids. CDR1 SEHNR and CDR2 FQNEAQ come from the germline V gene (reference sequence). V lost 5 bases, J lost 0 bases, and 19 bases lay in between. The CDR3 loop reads CASSPGQPPSYQETQYF. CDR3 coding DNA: TGTGCCAGCAGCCCGGGACAACCGCCATCGTACCAAGAGACCCAGTACTTC. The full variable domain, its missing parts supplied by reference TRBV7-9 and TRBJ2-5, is DTGVSQNPRHKITKRGQNVTFRCDPISEHNRLYWYRQTLGQGPEFLTYFQNEAQLEKSRLLSDRFSAERPKGSFSTLEIQRTEQGDSAMYLCASSPGQPPSYQETQYFGPGTRLLVL.

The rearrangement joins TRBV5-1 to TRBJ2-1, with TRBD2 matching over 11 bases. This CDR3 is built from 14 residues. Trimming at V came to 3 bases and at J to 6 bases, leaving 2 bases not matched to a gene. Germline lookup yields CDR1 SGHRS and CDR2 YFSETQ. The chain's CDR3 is CASSSLAGANEQFF. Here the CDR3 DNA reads TGCGCCAGCAGCTCACTAGCGGGGGCCAATGAGCAGTTCTTC.

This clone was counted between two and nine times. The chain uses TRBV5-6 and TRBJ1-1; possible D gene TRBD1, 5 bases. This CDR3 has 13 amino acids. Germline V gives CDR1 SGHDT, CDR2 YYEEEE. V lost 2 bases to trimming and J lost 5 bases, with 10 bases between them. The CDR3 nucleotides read TGTGCCAGCAGCTTTGGGGGAGGGACTGAAGCTTTCTTT. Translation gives CASSFGGGTEAFF.

The CDR3 nucleotides read TGCGCCAGCAGCCCGGGACAGGGGGCACACAATGAGCAGTTCTTC. This codes for CASSPGQGAHNEQFF. This chain joins TRBV5-1 and TRBJ2-1; 12 bases fit TRBD1. CDR1 is SGHRS and CDR2 is YFSETQ in the germline V gene. J lost 5 bases, V lost 4 bases, and 4 bases had no gene match. The CDR3 length is 15 residues.

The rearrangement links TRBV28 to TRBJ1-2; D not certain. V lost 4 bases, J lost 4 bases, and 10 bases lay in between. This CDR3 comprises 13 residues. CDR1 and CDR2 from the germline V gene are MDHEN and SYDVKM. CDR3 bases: TGTGCCAGCAGTTGGGGAGTTCCCTATGGCTACACCTTC. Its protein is CASSWGVPYGYTF.

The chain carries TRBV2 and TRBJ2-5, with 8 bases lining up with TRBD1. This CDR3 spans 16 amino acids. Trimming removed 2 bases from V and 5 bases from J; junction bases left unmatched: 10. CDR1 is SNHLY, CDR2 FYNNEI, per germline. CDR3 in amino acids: CASSEISTGGGETQYF. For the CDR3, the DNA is TGTGCCAGCAGTGAAATTTCCACAGGGGGTGGCGAGACCCAGTACTTC.

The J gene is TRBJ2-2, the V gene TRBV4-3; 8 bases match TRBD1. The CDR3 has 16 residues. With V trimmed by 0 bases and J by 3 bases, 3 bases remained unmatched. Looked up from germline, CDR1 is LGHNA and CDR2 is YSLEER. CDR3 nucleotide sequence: TGCGCCAGCAGCCAAGAAGGCAGGGGGCACACCGGGGAGCTGTTTTTT. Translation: CASSQEGRGHTGELFF.

Here the CDR3 DNA reads TGTGCCACCCAAGCCACTAACGGCAATCAGCCCCAGCATTTT. Amino acids: CATQATNGNQPQHF. The chain links TRBV6-5 to TRBJ1-5; no clear D. The ends were cut back, 10 bases at V and 2 bases at J, with 15 bases in the middle. CDR3 length: 14 amino acids. Germline-derived CDR1 and CDR2 are MNHEY and SVGAGI.

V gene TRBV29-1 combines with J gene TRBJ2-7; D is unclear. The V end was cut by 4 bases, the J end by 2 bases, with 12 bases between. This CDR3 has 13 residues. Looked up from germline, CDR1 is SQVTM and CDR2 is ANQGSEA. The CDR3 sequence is CSVAKDLPYEQYF. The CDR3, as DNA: TGCAGCGTTGCTAAAGATCTTCCCTACGAGCAGTACTTC.

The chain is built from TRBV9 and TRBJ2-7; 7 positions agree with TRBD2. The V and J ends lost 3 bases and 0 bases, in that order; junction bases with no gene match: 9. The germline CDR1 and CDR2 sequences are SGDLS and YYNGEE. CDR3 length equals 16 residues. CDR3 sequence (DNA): TGTGCCAGCAGCGCCTCAGAGCGGGGTAGCTCCTACGAGCAGTACTTC. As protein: CASSASERGSSYEQYF.

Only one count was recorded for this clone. Here the CDR3 DNA reads TGTGCCAGCAGCTTAGCGAGAAGATCCGAAGCTTTCTTT. It codes for CASSLARRSEAFF. The chain is built from TRBV7-2 and TRBJ1-1; unclear D gene. This CDR3 region has 13 residues. Trimming pared 0 bases from V and 8 bases from J, leaving 10 bases between. Germline V gene lookup returns CDR1 SGHTA and CDR2 FQGNSA.

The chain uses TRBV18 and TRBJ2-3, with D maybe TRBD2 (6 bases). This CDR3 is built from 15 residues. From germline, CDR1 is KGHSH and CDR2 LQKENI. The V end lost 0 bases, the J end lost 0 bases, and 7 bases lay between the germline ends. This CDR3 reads CASSPPGTSTDTQYF. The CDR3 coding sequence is TGTGCCAGCTCACCACCCGGGACTAGCACAGATACGCAGTATTTT.

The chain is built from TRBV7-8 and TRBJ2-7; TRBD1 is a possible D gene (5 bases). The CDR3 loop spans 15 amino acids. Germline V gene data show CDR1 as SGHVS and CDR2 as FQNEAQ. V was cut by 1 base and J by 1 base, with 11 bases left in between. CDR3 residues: CASSLGGADSYEQYF. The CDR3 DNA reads TGTGCCAGCAGCTTAGGGGGCGCGGATTCCTACGAGCAGTACTTC.

The CDR3 here is CASSPWTDQRDYGYTF. CDR3 coding DNA: TGTGCCAGCAGCCCATGGACGGACCAGAGGGACTATGGCTACACCTTC. V usage is TRBV7-8 and J usage is TRBJ1-2; D is undetermined. CDR3 length: 16 residues. Germline values: CDR1 SGHVS, CDR2 FQNEAQ. Trimming left V 5 bases short and J 3 bases short, with 19 bases between.

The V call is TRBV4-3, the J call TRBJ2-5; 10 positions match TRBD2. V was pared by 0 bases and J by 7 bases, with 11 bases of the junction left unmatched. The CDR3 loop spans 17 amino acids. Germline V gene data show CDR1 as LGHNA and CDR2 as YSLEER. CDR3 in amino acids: CASSQDSGLAGATTQYF. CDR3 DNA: TGCGCCAGCAGCCAAGATTCCGGCCTAGCGGGAGCCACGACCCAGTACTTC.

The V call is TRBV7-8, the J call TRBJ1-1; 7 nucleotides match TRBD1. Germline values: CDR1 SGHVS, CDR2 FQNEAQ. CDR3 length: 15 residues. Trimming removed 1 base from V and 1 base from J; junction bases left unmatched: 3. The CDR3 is CASSLVAGGNTEAFF. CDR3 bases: TGTGCCAGCAGCTTAGTTGCAGGGGGGAACACTGAAGCTTTCTTT.

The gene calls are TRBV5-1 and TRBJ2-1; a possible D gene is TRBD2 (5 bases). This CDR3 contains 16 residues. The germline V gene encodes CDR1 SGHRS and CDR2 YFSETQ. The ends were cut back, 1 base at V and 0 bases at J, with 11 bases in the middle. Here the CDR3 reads CASSLYSGSSYNEQFF. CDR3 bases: TGCGCCAGCAGCTTGTATTCGGGGAGCTCCTACAATGAGCAGTTCTTC.

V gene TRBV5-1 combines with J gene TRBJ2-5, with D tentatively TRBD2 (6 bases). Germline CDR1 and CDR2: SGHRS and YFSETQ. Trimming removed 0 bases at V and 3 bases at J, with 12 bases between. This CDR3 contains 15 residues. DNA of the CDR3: TGCGCCAGCAGCTTGGGCGGGACCTTCAAAGAGACCCAGTACTTC. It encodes CASSLGGTFKETQYF. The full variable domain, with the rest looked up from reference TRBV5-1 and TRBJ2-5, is KAGVTQTPRYLIKTRGQQVTLSCSPISGHRSVSWYQQTPGQGLQFLFEYFSETQRNKGNFPGRFSGRQFSNSRSEMNVSTLELGDSALYLCASSLGGTFKETQYFGPGTRLLVL.

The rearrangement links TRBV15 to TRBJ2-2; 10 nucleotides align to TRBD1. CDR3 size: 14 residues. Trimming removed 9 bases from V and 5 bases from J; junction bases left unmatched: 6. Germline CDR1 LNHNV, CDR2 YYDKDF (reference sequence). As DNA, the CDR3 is TGTGCCACGAGGCCGGGACAGGGGACCGGGGAGCTGTTTTTT. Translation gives CATRPGQGTGELFF.

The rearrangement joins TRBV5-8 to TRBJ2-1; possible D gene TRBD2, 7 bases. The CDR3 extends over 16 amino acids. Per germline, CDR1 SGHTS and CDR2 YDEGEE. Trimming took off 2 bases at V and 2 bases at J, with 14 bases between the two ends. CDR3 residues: CASSFRGGHPYNEQFF. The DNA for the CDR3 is TGTGCCAGCAGCTTCCGCGGGGGCCATCCCTACAATGAGCAGTTCTTC.

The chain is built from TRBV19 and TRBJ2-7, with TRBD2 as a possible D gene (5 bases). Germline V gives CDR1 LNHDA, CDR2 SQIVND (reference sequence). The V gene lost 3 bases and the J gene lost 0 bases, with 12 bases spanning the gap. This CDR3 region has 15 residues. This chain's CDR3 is CASSIYGKSSYEQYF. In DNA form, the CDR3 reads TGTGCCAGTAGTATTTACGGGAAGAGCTCCTACGAGCAGTACTTC.

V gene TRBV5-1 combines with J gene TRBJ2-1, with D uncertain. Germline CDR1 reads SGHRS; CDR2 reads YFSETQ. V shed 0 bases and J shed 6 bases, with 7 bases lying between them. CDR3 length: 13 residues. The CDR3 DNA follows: TGCGCCAGCAGCTTGGGACTCAGCAATGAGCAGTTCTTC. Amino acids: CASSLGLSNEQFF. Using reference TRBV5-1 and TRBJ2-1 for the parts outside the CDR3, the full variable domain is KAGVTQTPRYLIKTRGQQVTLSCSPISGHRSVSWYQQTPGQGLQFLFEYFSETQRNKGNFPGRFSGRQFSNSRSEMNVSTLELGDSALYLCASSLGLSNEQFFGPGTRLTVL.

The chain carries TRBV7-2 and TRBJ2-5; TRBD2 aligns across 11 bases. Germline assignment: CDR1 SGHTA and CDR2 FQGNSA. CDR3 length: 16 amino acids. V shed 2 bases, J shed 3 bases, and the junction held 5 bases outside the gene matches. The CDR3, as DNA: TGTGCCAGCAGCTTAATCTTAGCGGGAGGGAAAGAGACCCAGTACTTC. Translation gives CASSLILAGGKETQYF.

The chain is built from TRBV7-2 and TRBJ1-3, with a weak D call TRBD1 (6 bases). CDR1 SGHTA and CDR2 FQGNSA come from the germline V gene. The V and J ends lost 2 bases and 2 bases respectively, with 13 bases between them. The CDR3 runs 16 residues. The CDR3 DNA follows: TGTGCCAGCAGCTTAAATAGCAGGGGTACTGGAAACACCATATATTTT. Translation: CASSLNSRGTGNTIYF.

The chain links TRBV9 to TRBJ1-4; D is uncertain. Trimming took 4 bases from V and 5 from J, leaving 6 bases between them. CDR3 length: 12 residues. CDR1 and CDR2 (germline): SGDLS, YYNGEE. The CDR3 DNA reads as TGTGCCAGCAGCAATACAAATGAAAAACTGTTTTTT. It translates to CASSNTNEKLFF.